This T cell receptor beta chain emerged from a study of T cell responses to AZD1222 COVID-19 vaccine. CDR3 size: 14 residues. CDR1 is SGDLS and CDR2 is YYNGEE in the germline V gene. V was cut by 4 bases and J by 1 base, with 11 bases left in between. The protocol was immunoSEQ multiplex PCR, while the TCRdb copy is restricted to in-frame clones and leaves out a portion. This sample has roughly 110,000 clones, with about 93% found just once. The study, taken as a whole, reports: Unmutated regions of variants are reportedly targeted by nearly half of spike-specific TCRs. A mostly white British donor set with more females was recruited, and clonal diversity was possibly underestimated.

The sample holds one count of this clone. Its antigen remains unknown. Sequences were derived from peripheral blood, sampled 28 days after the second AZD1222 dose. The genes are TRBV9 and TRBJ2-5; no reliable D call. The receptor comes from an adult who received the AZD1222 COVID-19 vaccine. The CDR3 sequence: CASSPRYGQETQYF. The CDR3 DNA reads TGTGCCAGCAGCCCCCGGTACGGCCAAGAGACCCAGTACTTC.